This T cell receptor (beta chain) is from a study of identical twins. Trimming removed 5 bases at V and 7 bases at J, with 21 bases between. This CDR3 has 15 amino acids. CDR1 is SQVTM and CDR2 is ANQGSEA in the germline V gene. TCRdb processed the 5' RACE reads anew with MiXCR; each CDR3 protein has one entry. The data hold hundreds of thousands of distinct CDR3 sequences, with roughly an eighth observed a single time. These same records also appear under a second study, on yellow fever vaccine responses in identical twins.

The receptor was isolated from a woman aged 18-30 years in good health. Sequenced: CD8+ T cells sorted from blood. The chain carries TRBV29-1 and TRBJ2-1; weak D call: TRBD2 (6 bases). The CDR3 here is CSVNEAGPRDNEQFF. CDR3 coding DNA: TGCAGCGTTAATGAGGCGGGACCCCGCGATAATGAGCAGTTCTTC.